Shown below are 14 T cell receptor beta chains from a single sample sequenced in a study of T cells after yellow fever vaccination. From the 5' RACE reads, TCRdb called clonotypes with MiXCR, one entry per CDR3 protein. The sample yields 300,000 to 350,000 distinct CDR3 sequences, roughly 8.6% seen once. This specimen was PBMCs, taken approximately 40 days after the first yellow fever vaccination. The receptors come from a man between 18 and 29 years old who received the YFV17D yellow fever vaccine.

Points on this clonotype: Since the CDR3 does not end with the conserved phenylalanine or tryptophan, this likely comes from a read error. The chain combines TRBV5-1 with TRBJ2-5, with D possibly TRBD2 on 5 matching bases. The CDR3 extends over 12 amino acids. Trimming removed 6 bases from V and 0 bases from J, with 6 bases in between. From germline, CDR1 is SGHRS and CDR2 YFSETQ. The CDR3 is CASTADQETQYY. The CDR3 DNA is TGCGCCAGCACAGCGGACCAAGAGACCCAGTACTAC.

This clonotype turned up a few times. The chain recombines TRBV19 with TRBJ2-7; D not resolved. There are 13 residues in the CDR3. The V and J ends lost 4 bases and 6 bases respectively, with 13 bases between them. Germline CDR1 LNHDA, CDR2 SQIVND (reference sequence). This chain's CDR3 is CASSTSALTEQYV. CDR3 DNA sequence: TGTGCCAGTAGTACCTCGGCCCTAACCGAGCAGTACGTC.

This clonotype was counted at least ten times. The rearrangement uses TRBV4-1 and TRBJ1-2; maybe TRBD1 (6 bases). Germline assignment: CDR1 MGHRA and CDR2 YSYEKL. The CDR3 spans 15 residues. The V and J ends lost 3 bases and 3 bases respectively, with 14 bases between them. The CDR3 loop reads CASSHQDSPYYGYTF. CDR3 sequence (DNA): TGCGCCAGCAGCCACCAGGACAGCCCCTACTATGGCTACACCTTC.

The gene calls are TRBV7-9 and TRBJ2-1; weak D call: TRBD1 (5 bases). CDR1 SEHNR and CDR2 FQNEAQ come from the germline V gene (reference sequence). The CDR3 extends over 12 amino acids. Trimming removed 1 base at V and 13 bases at J, with 11 bases between. CDR3 in amino acids: CASSLGQGRQFF. In nucleotides, the CDR3 is TGTGCCAGCAGCTTAGGCCAGGGCCGCCAGTTCTTC.

This chain links TRBV29-1 with TRBJ2-5, with a weak D call TRBD1 (5 bases). There are 11 residues in the CDR3. CDR1 and CDR2 from the germline V gene are SQVTM and ANQGSEA. V was shortened by 4 bases and J by 7 bases, with 10 bases between the two germline ends. The CDR3 DNA is TGCAGCGTTGGACAGAGAAGGACCCAGTACTTC. This sequence encodes CSVGQRRTQYF.

The chain recombines TRBV6-1 with TRBJ2-1; 10 bases are a match to TRBD2. This CDR3 comprises 18 residues. V shed 2 bases and J 7 bases; nucleotides not matched to a gene: 14. Germline CDR1 is MNHNS and CDR2 is SASEGT. As DNA, the CDR3 is TGTGCCAGCAGTGAAATGGAGGGACCAGCGGGGGGGAGGAATGAGCAGTTCTTC. It is translated as CASSEMEGPAGGRNEQFF.

The chain carries TRBV9 and TRBJ2-1; 8 nucleotides match TRBD2. The V and J ends lost 3 bases and 6 bases, in that order; junction bases with no gene match: 8. Per germline, CDR1 SGDLS and CDR2 YYNGEE. The CDR3 loop spans 15 amino acids. This CDR3 is CASSASGGTTNEQFF. The CDR3, as DNA: TGTGCCAGCAGCGCCAGCGGGGGTACAACCAATGAGCAGTTCTTC.

This clonotype was counted only a few times. V gene TRBV6-5 combines with J gene TRBJ1-5; perhaps TRBD1 as D (5 bases). This CDR3 is 15 amino acids long. Trimming shortened V by 2 bases and J by 1 base, and 9 bases separated the two germline ends. From germline, CDR1 is MNHEY and CDR2 SVGAGI. The CDR3: CASSYPGRSNQPQHF. DNA of the CDR3: TGTGCCAGCAGTTACCCGGGACGGAGCAATCAGCCCCAGCATTTT.

This chain connects TRBV9 to TRBJ2-1; 8 bases agree with TRBD2. J was trimmed by 2 bases and V by 0 bases; bases with no gene match: 4. Germline CDR1 and CDR2: SGDLS and YYNGEE. The CDR3 has 16 residues. The CDR3 nucleotides are TGTGCCAGCAGCGTAGCGGGGGGGAATACCTACAATGAGCAGTTCTTC. Protein product: CASSVAGGNTYNEQFF.

In its sample, this clonotype was seen a few times. The rearrangement joins TRBV5-1 to TRBJ2-3; D remains ambiguous. This CDR3 is built from 15 residues. CDR1 is SGHRS and CDR2 is YFSETQ in the germline V gene. The germline V and J ends were trimmed by 1 base and 1 base, with 10 bases remaining between them. This CDR3 reads CASSLSAIRTDTQYF. Here the CDR3 DNA reads TGCGCCAGCAGCTTGAGCGCTATCCGCACAGATACGCAGTATTTT.

This clonotype was picked up a small number of times. The chain combines TRBV18 with TRBJ2-5, with no clear D. The V end was cut by 0 bases, the J end by 1 base, with 9 bases between. Germline V gene sequence: CDR1 KGHSH, CDR2 LQKENI. The CDR3 extends over 15 amino acids. CDR3 DNA: TGTGCCAGCTCACCACCGAACATGGGCCAAGAGACCCAGTACTTC. Amino acids: CASSPPNMGQETQYF. Supplemented by reference TRBV18 and TRBJ2-5, the full variable domain reads NAGVMQNPRHLVRRRGQEARLRCSPMKGHSHVYWYRQLPEEGLKFMVYLQKENIIDESGMPKERFSAEFPKEGPSILRIQQVVRGDSAAYFCASSPPNMGQETQYFGPGTRLLVL.

This chain links TRBV15 with TRBJ2-3; tentatively, D is TRBD2 (5 bases). Germline CDR1 and CDR2: LNHNV and YYDKDF (reference sequence). This CDR3 has 14 amino acids. V lost 5 bases to trimming and J lost 5 bases, with 14 bases between them. The CDR3 reads CATSEGNRGDTQYF. CDR3 bases: TGTGCCACCAGCGAGGGTAATCGGGGAGATACGCAGTATTTT.

The J gene is TRBJ2-5, the V gene TRBV12-3 or TRBV12-4, with 8 bases lining up with TRBD1. This CDR3 comprises 14 residues. V trimming: 6 bases; J trimming: 5 bases; junction bases outside the gene matches: 8. CDR3 DNA sequence: TGTGCCAGCAGGTGGACAGGGTCGATGGAGACCCAGTACTTC. Encoded protein: CASRWTGSMETQYF.

CDR3 sequence: CASSPITGAGEKLFF. Here the CDR3 DNA reads TGTGCCAGCAGCCCAATTACAGGGGCGGGCGAAAAACTGTTTTTT. The chain is built from TRBV7-2 and TRBJ1-4; 7 bases fit TRBD1. This CDR3 contains 15 residues. Per the germline V gene, CDR1 is SGHTA and CDR2 is FQGNSA. Trimming removed 5 bases from V and 8 bases from J; junction bases left unmatched: 11. The variable domain in full, completed from reference TRBV7-2 and TRBJ1-4, reads GAGVSQSPSNKVTEKGKDVELRCDPISGHTALYWYRQSLGQGLEFLIYFQGNSAPDKSGLPSDRFSAERTGGSVSTLTIQRTQQEDSAVYLCASSPITGAGEKLFFGSGTQLSVL.